The T cell receptor (beta chain) described here comes from a study of cytomegalovirus exposure and HLA in healthy donors. Notes on the study in general: Investigators reported under 200 TCR beta chains as tied to cytomegalovirus.

The CDR3 is made up of 14 amino acids. This clone was seen a few times. Its antigen is not known. A multiplex PCR was run with 60 Vbeta primers and 13 Jbeta primers. This table comes from immunoSEQ multiplex PCR, and its TCRdb copy is limited to in-frame clones, with some not included. The sample lists some 150,000 clones, around two thirds occurring once. This receptor was obtained from a woman in her 40s in good health and CMV-seronegative. The specimen sequenced was PBMCs. The chain has TRBV21-1 and TRBJ2-7; no check of the table's D call, TRBD1, against the DNA was made. TRBV21-1 is a documented pseudogene. CDR3 residues: CASSPPTGFDEQYF. The CDR3 DNA is TGTGCCAGCAGCCCCCCGACAGGGTTCGACGAGCAGTACTTC.